The T cell receptor beta chain under discussion was sequenced for a study of molecular identifiers for immune sequencing clone quantification. TCRdb redid the calling of the PCR reads with MiXCR, one entry per CDR3 protein. This table holds about 320,000 distinct CDR3 sequences, roughly 23% found once. CDR3 length: 12 residues. Between the trimmed V and J ends, which lost 4 bases and 9 bases, there was a span of 13 bases. The V gene's germline CDR1 is SGHAT and CDR2 FQNNGV. This clonotype was sampled from a human donor in good health. Some libraries in this study had Jurkat cell RNA spiked in. The sample was naive CD8+ T cells from blood, with Jurkat cell RNA spiked in. This sample's subset: FACS-sorted CD8+CD4-CCR7+CD45RA+ naive T cells. The gene calls are TRBV11-2 and TRBJ2-7; TRBD1 might be the D (5 bases). This CDR3 is CASSSTNQGQYF. Written as DNA, the CDR3 is TGTGCCAGCAGCTCCACAAACCAGGGGCAGTACTTC. The full variable domain, with the rest looked up from reference TRBV11-2 and TRBJ2-7, is EAGVAQSPRYKIIEKRQSVAFWCNPISGHATLYWYQQILGQGPKLLIQFQNNGVVDDSQLPKDRFSAERLKGVDSTLKIQPAKLEDSAVYLCASSSTNQGQYFGPGTRLTVT.